This entry lists 23 T cell receptor beta chains sequenced from one sample in a study of response to subunit inactivated influenza vaccine. Via MiXCR, TCRdb re-called the RT-PCR reads, giving one row per CDR3 protein. The sample records roughly 650,000 distinct CDR3 sequences, around 14% being singletons. Material: PBMCs from blood, obtained roughly 13 days after vaccination. The receptors derive from a man aged 45-65 years who received an inactivated influenza vaccine.

V gene TRBV12-5 combines with J gene TRBJ2-5; TRBD2 aligns across 7 bases. The CDR3 sequence is 16 residues long. The germline V gene has CDR1 LGHNT and CDR2 FRNRAP. The J segment lost 5 bases and the V segment lost 0 bases, leaving 9 bases of the junction unmatched. The CDR3 sequence is CASGLVLGRRGETQYF. CDR3 in DNA: TGTGCTAGTGGTTTGGTCCTCGGACGGCGGGGGGAGACCCAGTACTTC.

The rearrangement joins TRBV5-1 to TRBJ2-1; D is unresolved. Trimming left V 4 bases short and J 9 bases short, with 8 bases between. The V gene's germline CDR1 is SGHRS and CDR2 YFSETQ. The CDR3 covers 11 residues. The CDR3 loop reads CASSDVGEQFF. In nucleotides, the CDR3 is TGCGCCAGCAGCGACGTGGGTGAGCAGTTCTTC.

The chain is built from TRBV28 and TRBJ2-6, with 8 bases that match TRBD1. CDR3 length: 15 residues. Losses at the gene ends were 6 bases for V and 1 base for J; bases not matched to a gene: 2. Per germline, CDR1 MDHEN and CDR2 SYDVKM. CDR3 region: CASRRTGSGANVLTF. The CDR3 DNA is TGTGCCAGCAGACGGACAGGGTCTGGGGCCAACGTCCTGACTTTC.

There are a few counts of this clonotype. The chain links TRBV7-6 to TRBJ1-1, with 7 nucleotides matching TRBD1. Germline CDR1 is SGHVS and CDR2 is FNYEAQ. With 7 bases clipped from V and 2 bases from J, the junction kept 7 bases outside the gene matches. The CDR3 covers 14 residues. CDR3 protein: CASTQRGLNTEAFF. DNA for the CDR3: TGTGCCAGCACCCAGAGGGGGCTAAACACTGAAGCTTTCTTT.

The chain couples TRBV28 to TRBJ1-5, with 7 positions matching TRBD1. CDR1 MDHEN and CDR2 SYDVKM come from the germline V gene. The V gene end was trimmed by 4 bases and the J gene end by 6 bases; junction bases not matched to a gene: 9. This CDR3 has 15 residues. The CDR3 spells CASSSPGGQGQPQHF. For the CDR3, the DNA is TGTGCCAGCAGTTCACCAGGGGGTCAAGGTCAGCCCCAGCATTTT.

The table lists this clonotype with a few counts. The chain carries TRBV28 and TRBJ2-5; D might be TRBD2 (6 bases). V lost 6 bases, J lost 1 base, and 18 bases lay in between. This CDR3 is 16 amino acids long. Germline CDR1 and CDR2: MDHEN and SYDVKM. The CDR3 region has the DNA TGTGCCAGCAGGGTACATGGGTTTAGCGGCCAAGAGACCCAGTACTTC. Protein sequence: CASRVHGFSGQETQYF.

For this clonotype: It is unclear where the CDR3 begins or ends on the DNA, so no DNA is shown, and the CDR3 is as TCRdb lists it. The genes are TRBV12-3 or TRBV12-4 and TRBJ2-1; the DNA was not used to check the table's D call, TRBD2. The CDR3 extends over 15 residues, inclusive of both ends. Here the CDR3 reads CASSPVASGSRVLFF.

The sample holds a few counts of this clonotype. This chain connects TRBV12-3 or TRBV12-4 to TRBJ1-2; D remains ambiguous. V shed 2 bases and J shed 6 bases, with 4 bases lying between them. The CDR3 extends over 11 amino acids. CDR3 in DNA: TGTGCCAGCAGTTTACAGGATGGCTACACCTTC. It encodes CASSLQDGYTF.

This clonotype was seen more than once but under ten times. The rearrangement links TRBV3-1 to TRBJ1-2; TRBD1 might be the D (5 bases). Germline V lookup: CDR1 LGHDT, CDR2 YNNKEL (reference sequence). The V end was cut by 1 base, the J end by 4 bases, with 10 bases between. This CDR3 region has 14 residues. The CDR3 sequence: CASSQGGDLYGYTF. In DNA, the CDR3 is TGTGCCAGCAGCCAAGGGGGGGACCTCTATGGCTACACCTTC.

This clonotype was counted a few times. The chain employs TRBV12-3 or TRBV12-4 and TRBJ1-2; TRBD1 agrees at 10 bases. This CDR3 contains 14 residues. Trimming removed 1 base from V and 8 bases from J; junction bases left unmatched: 4. The CDR3 loop reads CASSLGSTGGGYTF. The CDR3 region has the DNA TGTGCCAGCAGTTTAGGGTCGACAGGGGGCGGCTACACCTTC.

There are a few counts of this clonotype. The chain combines TRBV12-3 or TRBV12-4 with TRBJ2-2, with 9 bases aligning to TRBD1. Trimming cost V 6 bases and J 5 bases; bases outside gene matches: 7. The CDR3 has 15 amino acids. The CDR3 sequence is CASRWTGARTGELFF. The CDR3 bases are TGTGCCAGCAGGTGGACAGGGGCGAGAACCGGGGAGCTGTTTTTT.

The V and J genes are TRBV5-1 and TRBJ2-3, with 12 bases fitting TRBD2. With 4 bases clipped from V and 0 bases from J, the junction kept 6 bases outside the gene matches. Germline loops: CDR1 SGHRS, CDR2 YFSETQ. The CDR3 has 17 residues. CDR3 in DNA: TGCGCCAGCAGCCACAGAGGACTAGCGGGGAGCACAGATACGCAGTATTTT. Amino acids: CASSHRGLAGSTDTQYF.

V usage is TRBV7-9 and J usage is TRBJ2-3; no clear D. The germline V gene has CDR1 SEHNR and CDR2 FQNEAQ (reference sequence). Trimming pared 5 bases from V and 5 bases from J, leaving 14 bases between. The CDR3 consists of 14 residues. The CDR3 loop is CASSKRALGDTQYF. CDR3 DNA sequence: TGTGCCAGCAGCAAACGGGCCTTAGGAGATACGCAGTATTTT.

The chain recombines TRBV20-1 with TRBJ2-5, with 11 bases matching TRBD2. The CDR3 runs to 15 residues. V dropped 6 bases and J dropped 1; count of bases not matched to a gene: 7. Germline CDR1 and CDR2: DFQATT and SNEGSKA (reference sequence). CDR3 amino acids: CSAPSTSGGQETQYF. In DNA, the CDR3 is TGCAGTGCCCCCTCAACTAGCGGGGGCCAAGAGACCCAGTACTTC.

In its sample, this clonotype was seen many times. The chain combines TRBV5-6 with TRBJ2-3; 8 bases agree with TRBD1. The CDR3 loop spans 16 amino acids. V was clipped by 4 bases and J by 4 bases; unmatched bases: 11. Germline CDR1 and CDR2: SGHDT and YYEEEE. CDR3 in amino acids: CASSPLDRVESDTQYF. The CDR3 DNA follows: TGTGCCAGCAGCCCGTTGGACAGGGTGGAATCAGATACGCAGTATTTT.

The V gene is TRBV4-3, the J gene TRBJ2-2, with a tentative D call TRBD2 (7 bases). Germline V gives CDR1 LGHNA, CDR2 YSLEER. The germline V and J ends were trimmed by 3 bases and 0 bases, with 20 bases remaining between them. This CDR3 is 19 amino acids long. CDR3 DNA: TGCGCCAGCAGCCACCTGGCCGGAGGGGGAGGGGCGAACACCGGGGAGCTGTTTTTT. Its translation is CASSHLAGGGGANTGELFF.

The genes are TRBV20-1 and TRBJ2-7; the D gene is possibly TRBD2 (6 bases). V gave up 6 bases and J gave up 1 base, with 7 bases separating them. Germline V gives CDR1 DFQATT, CDR2 SNEGSKA (reference sequence). This CDR3 is 11 amino acids long. Here the CDR3 reads CSAGGSYEQYF. The CDR3 DNA sequence: TGCAGTGCGGGGGGATCCTACGAGCAGTACTTC.

This clonotype has a handful of counts. The chain carries TRBV27 and TRBJ2-1; D tentatively fits TRBD1 or TRBD2 (5 bases each). With 3 bases removed from V and 7 bases from J, the gap between germline ends came to 16 bases. The CDR3 length is 15 residues. Germline V gene lookup returns CDR1 MNHEY and CDR2 SMNVEV (reference sequence). For the CDR3, the DNA is TGTGCCAGCAGTTTCTTTCGGGGCACAAGGAATGAGCAGTTCTTC. It is translated as CASSFFRGTRNEQFF.

This clonotype was seen at least ten times. This chain connects TRBV9 to TRBJ2-2; D ambiguous. Germline V gene lookup returns CDR1 SGDLS and CDR2 YYNGEE. V lost 1 base and J 0 bases, leaving 7 bases between the germline ends. The CDR3 totals 15 residues. CDR3: CASSVMGANTGELFF. CDR3 in DNA: TGTGCCAGCAGCGTAATGGGCGCGAACACCGGGGAGCTGTTTTTT.

This clonotype was found a few times. The chain links TRBV29-1 to TRBJ1-3; TRBD1 matches 7 bases. The CDR3 has 14 residues. The germline gives CDR1 SQVTM, CDR2 ANQGSEA. The trim removed 4 bases at V and 3 bases at J, leaving 6 bases unmatched. The CDR3 DNA reads TGCAGCGTTGCGGAACAGGGGAATGGAAACACCATATATTTT. Translated: CSVAEQGNGNTIYF.

The sample holds many counts of this clonotype. The J gene is TRBJ1-5, the V gene TRBV28, with TRBD1 identical over 7 bases. J lost 5 bases, V lost 5 bases, and 3 bases had no gene match. The CDR3 has 13 residues. The germline V gene has CDR1 MDHEN and CDR2 SYDVKM. The CDR3 reads CASSPQGHQPQHF. CDR3 sequence (DNA): TGTGCCAGCAGTCCACAGGGGCATCAGCCCCAGCATTTT.

In this sample, this clonotype turned up a few times. The rearrangement joins TRBV7-9 to TRBJ2-5; D is possibly TRBD1 (6 bases). The CDR3 spans 15 residues. V lost 1 base and J lost 2, with 11 bases in between. Germline V gives CDR1 SEHNR, CDR2 FQNEAQ (reference sequence). CDR3 region: CASSLGRGIQETQYF. The CDR3 DNA reads TGTGCCAGCAGCTTAGGAAGGGGGATTCAAGAGACCCAGTACTTC.

This clonotype was seen repeatedly, ten times or more. The rearrangement joins TRBV30 to TRBJ2-6, with 7 bases that match TRBD1. The CDR3 has 17 residues. The J segment lost 3 bases and the V segment lost 3 bases, leaving 11 bases of the junction unmatched. Germline V gene sequence: CDR1 GTSNPN, CDR2 SVGIG (reference sequence). The CDR3 reads CAWRRGRLKSGANVLTF. The CDR3 nucleotides are TGTGCCTGGAGAAGGGGGCGCTTAAAAAGTGGGGCCAACGTCCTGACTTTC.